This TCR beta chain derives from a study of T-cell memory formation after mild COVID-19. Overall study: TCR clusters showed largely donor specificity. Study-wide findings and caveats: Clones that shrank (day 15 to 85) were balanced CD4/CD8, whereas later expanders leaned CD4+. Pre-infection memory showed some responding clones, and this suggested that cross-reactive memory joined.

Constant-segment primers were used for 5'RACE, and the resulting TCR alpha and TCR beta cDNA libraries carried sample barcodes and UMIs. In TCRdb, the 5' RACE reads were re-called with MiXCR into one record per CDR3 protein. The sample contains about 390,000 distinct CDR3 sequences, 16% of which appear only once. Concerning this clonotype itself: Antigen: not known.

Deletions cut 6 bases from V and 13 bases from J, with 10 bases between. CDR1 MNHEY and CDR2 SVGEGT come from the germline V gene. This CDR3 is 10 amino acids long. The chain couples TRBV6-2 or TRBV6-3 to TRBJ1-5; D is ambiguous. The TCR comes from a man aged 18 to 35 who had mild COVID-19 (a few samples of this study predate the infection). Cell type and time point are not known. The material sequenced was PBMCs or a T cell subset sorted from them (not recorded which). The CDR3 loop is CASSGELQHF. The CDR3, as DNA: TGTGCCAGCAGCGGGGAGCTTCAGCATTTT.